The rows below give T cell receptor beta chains drawn from one sample of a study of regulatory T cells in long-lasting Graves disease. TCRdb re-derived calls from the multiplex PCR reads in MiXCR, one entry per CDR3 protein. Here the sample spans some 450,000 distinct CDR3 sequences, 15% to 20% being singletons. The same sample was also studied in work on T cells in Graves' hyperthyroidism and ophthalmopathy.

This specimen consisted of peripheral blood mononuclear cells (PBMCs), obtained at new diagnosis, from a patient treated with antithyroid drugs. The receptors originated from a woman between 25 and 40 years old with Graves disease. Each CDR3 is given with its conserved first and last residue. The order of the fields is V gene, J gene, D gene, CDR3 length, clone size, CDR3 protein, CDR3 DNA. The D gene is left open where the match is weak. A clone size is listed for some rows: how often the clone was seen (once, few, many), or a class if it is expanded.

TRBV18	TRBJ1-4	NA	15	many	CASSPNPGFNEKLFF	TGTGCCAGCTCACCAAATCCAGGGTTCAATGAAAAACTGTTTTTT
TRBV6-1	TRBJ1-2	NA	15	many	CASTGTVTKIYGYTF	TGTGCCAGCACCGGGACCGTAACTAAGATTTATGGCTACACCTTC
TRBV10-3	TRBJ1-5	TRBD1	15	many	CAISDRTGVNQPQHF	TGTGCCATCAGTGACAGGACAGGGGTCAATCAGCCCCAGCATTTT
TRBV11-2	TRBJ2-1	NA	14	many	CASSLGMGRNEQFF	TGTGCCAGCAGCTTAGGTATGGGGAGGAATGAGCAGTTCTTC
TRBV18	TRBJ2-7	TRBD1	13	many	CASSPGQGEEQYF	TGTGCCAGCTCACCGGGACAGGGGGAAGAGCAGTACTTC
TRBV3-1	TRBJ2-7	TRBD1	14	NA	CASSQAGTAYEQYF	TGTGCCAGCAGCCAGGCCGGGACAGCCTACGAGCAGTACTTC
TRBV28	TRBJ2-2	NA	15	NA	CASILSPPGTGELFF	TGTGCCAGCATCCTCTCCCCGCCGGGCACCGGGGAGCTGTTTTTT
TRBV7-2	TRBJ2-5	NA	13	few	CASSLVPRETQYF	TGTGCCAGCAGCTTAGTGCCTCGAGAGACCCAGTACTTC
TRBV7-9	TRBJ2-7	NA	11	few	CASSFHGEQYF	TGTGCCAGCAGCTTTCATGGCGAGCAGTACTTC
TRBV20-1	TRBJ2-1	NA	11	NA	CSAGRQSEQFF	TGCAGTGCGGGGAGGCAGAGCGAGCAGTTCTTC
TRBV7-9	TRBJ1-5	NA	14	few	CASSLANSNQPQHF	TGTGCCAGCAGCTTAGCGAATAGCAATCAGCCCCAGCATTTT
TRBV20-1	TRBJ1-2	NA	13	NA	CSARVAGLHGYTF	TGCAGTGCTAGAGTCGCCGGTTTGCATGGCTACACCTTC
TRBV10-3	TRBJ2-1	NA	15	few	CAISESKGPEGEQFF	TGTGCCATCAGTGAGTCGAAAGGACCGGAGGGCGAGCAGTTCTTC
TRBV30	TRBJ1-5	NA	12	NA	CAYCASNQPQHF	TGTGCCTATTGTGCCAGCAATCAGCCCCAGCATTTT
TRBV4-1	TRBJ1-6	NA	12	NA	CASSPGGTALHF	TGCGCCAGCAGCCCTGGGGGGACGGCCCTCCACTTT
TRBV6-1	TRBJ2-5	NA	14	many	CASSPEGPQETQYF	TGTGCCAGCAGTCCGGAGGGCCCCCAAGAGACCCAGTACTTC
TRBV12-3/TRBV12-4	TRBJ2-3	NA	10	many	CASRSDTQYF	TGTGCCAGCAGGTCAGATACGCAGTATTTT
TRBV13	TRBJ2-7	TRBD1	14	NA	CASSLGDRAGEQYF	TGTGCCAGCAGCTTAGGTGACAGGGCAGGCGAGCAGTACTTC
TRBV28	TRBJ2-3	TRBD2	15	many	CASSPLAGYTDTQYF	TGTGCCAGCAGCCCATTAGCGGGGTACACAGATACGCAGTATTTT
TRBV27	TRBJ1-1	NA	12	many	CASSLVSGEAFF	TGTGCCAGCAGCTTGGTGAGTGGTGAAGCTTTCTTT
TRBV6-2/TRBV6-3	TRBJ2-7	NA	15	many	CASSATSVTGEEQYF	TGTGCCAGCAGTGCGACTTCGGTGACAGGCGAGGAGCAGTACTTC
TRBV10-2	TRBJ1-1	NA	16	NA	CASSESDRYEWGEAFF	TGCGCCAGCAGTGAGTCCGACAGATACGAGTGGGGTGAAGCTTTCTTT
TRBV12-3/TRBV12-4	TRBJ2-2	NA	14	few	CASSVWANTGELFF	TGTGCCAGCAGTGTTTGGGCGAACACCGGGGAGCTGTTTTTT
TRBV28	TRBJ1-1	NA	14	many	CASSPTQMNTEAFF	TGTGCCAGCAGCCCGACACAAATGAACACTGAAGCTTTCTTT
TRBV20-1	TRBJ2-1	NA	11	many	CSARASGGRFF	TGCAGTGCTAGAGCTTCCGGAGGACGGTTCTTC
TRBV11-3	TRBJ2-1	NA	13	many	CASSLATYNEQFF	TGTGCCAGCAGCTTAGCGACCTACAATGAGCAGTTCTTC
TRBV7-9	TRBJ1-2	NA	14	many	CASDAVYHNYGYTF	TGTGCCAGTGATGCGGTCTACCATAACTATGGCTACACCTTC
TRBV11-2	TRBJ1-6	TRBD1	15	NA	CASSLIRDRDPPLHF	TGTGCCAGCAGCTTAATTCGGGACAGGGATCCACCCCTCCACTTT
TRBV12-3/TRBV12-4	TRBJ2-3	TRBD2	16	many	CASRSGRLAATDTQYF	TGTGCCAGCAGATCAGGGAGACTAGCGGCCACAGATACGCAGTATTTT
TRBV19	TRBJ2-1	TRBD2	15	few	CASSMREVAYNEQFF	TGTGCCAGTAGTATGCGGGAGGTGGCCTACAATGAGCAGTTCTTC
TRBV20-1	TRBJ2-6	NA	16	NA	CSASPSSGSGANVLTF	TGCAGTGCTAGTCCCAGCTCGGGGTCTGGGGCCAACGTCCTGACTTTC
TRBV4-1	TRBJ2-2	TRBD1	15	NA	CASSPSGTDTGELFF	TGCGCCAGCAGCCCGTCCGGGACAGACACCGGGGAGCTGTTTTTT
TRBV20-1	TRBJ2-7	TRBD1	15	many	CSARGGTGGPYEQYF	TGCAGTGCTAGGGGGGGGACAGGGGGACCGTACGAGCAGTACTTC
TRBV28	TRBJ2-1	TRBD2	16	many	CASSSPGLAEYNEQFF	TGTGCCAGCAGTTCCCCCGGGCTAGCGGAGTACAATGAGCAGTTCTTC
TRBV7-2	TRBJ2-7	NA	17	many	CASSLAAGGDSTYEQYF	TGTGCCAGCAGCTTAGCCGCCGGCGGGGACAGCACCTACGAGCAGTACTTC
TRBV20-1	TRBJ1-5	NA	12	NA	CSGTGPGQPQHF	TGCAGCGGAACAGGGCCGGGGCAGCCCCAGCATTTT